What follows are 20 T cell receptor beta chains derived from one specimen sequenced in a study of CD8 T cells in Susac syndrome. Reverse transcription of roughly 0.45 to 1 ug RNA was performed with random hexamers. Each CDR3 protein is one row after TCRdb ran MiXCR on the immunoSEQ multiplex PCR reads. The sample consists of under 150,000 distinct CDR3 sequences, approximately 95% of them appearing once. The sample comprised CD4+ T cells from PBMCs. Receptors originate from a human donor with Susac syndrome.

The chain couples TRBV5-1 to TRBJ2-7, with D possibly being TRBD2 (5 bases). Trimming removed 5 bases from V and 0 bases from J, with 6 bases in between. The CDR3 covers 12 residues. Germline V gives CDR1 SGHRS, CDR2 YFSETQ. The CDR3 DNA reads TGCGCCAGCAGGGAGGACTCCTACGAGCAGTACTTC. Amino acid sequence: CASREDSYEQYF.

The chain employs TRBV24-1 and TRBJ2-1; D unresolved. Trimming shortened V by 7 bases and J by 2 bases, and 20 bases separated the two germline ends. The CDR3 loop spans 17 amino acids. Germline V gene data show CDR1 as KGHDR and CDR2 as SFDVKD. The CDR3 sequence is CATRSTEPFTTYNEQFF. The CDR3 nucleotides read TGTGCCACCAGGTCAACAGAACCTTTCACGACCTACAATGAGCAGTTCTTC.

J is TRBJ2-2 and V is TRBV7-2; possible D gene TRBD1, 5 bases. V dropped 0 bases and J dropped 4 bases, with 9 bases sitting between them. This CDR3 has 15 residues. From germline, CDR1 is SGHTA and CDR2 FQGNSA. The CDR3 DNA sequence: TGTGCCAGCAGCTTAGCAACAGGCGTCACCGGGGAGCTGTTTTTT. Its translation is CASSLATGVTGELFF.

The V and J genes are TRBV9 and TRBJ2-1, with TRBD1 matching over 10 bases. The junction had 6 bases not matched to a gene; V was cut back by 3 bases and J by 6 bases. Germline CDR1 and CDR2: SGDLS and YYNGEE. The CDR3 has 15 residues. CDR3 in DNA: TGTGCCAGCAGCGCCGGACAGGGGGGTTTCAATGAGCAGTTCTTC. Amino acid sequence: CASSAGQGGFNEQFF. Filled out from reference TRBV9 and TRBJ2-1, the complete variable domain reads DSGVTQTPKHLITATGQRVTLRCSPRSGDLSVYWYQQSLDQGLQFLIQYYNGEERAKGNILERFSAQQFPDLHSELNLSSLELGDSALYFCASSAGQGGFNEQFFGPGTRLTVL.

The sample holds a few counts of this clonotype. The V call is TRBV5-1, the J call TRBJ1-1; the D gene is possibly TRBD1 (6 bases). This CDR3 is built from 14 residues. Germline V gives CDR1 SGHRS, CDR2 YFSETQ. Trimming took 0 bases from V and 4 from J, leaving 10 bases between them. CDR3 DNA sequence: TGCGCCAGCAGCTTGGGTCAGGGGTTCACTGAAGCTTTCTTT. Protein sequence: CASSLGQGFTEAFF.

This chain joins TRBV5-1 and TRBJ2-1; 9 bases agree with TRBD2. Germline V gene lookup returns CDR1 SGHRS and CDR2 YFSETQ. The V segment lost 0 bases and the J segment 10 bases; nucleotides outside the gene matches: 8. This CDR3 region has 15 residues. The CDR3 DNA is TGCGCCAGCAGCTTGGCCGCGGGAGGGCCTGACGAGCAGTTCTTC. It translates to CASSLAAGGPDEQFF.

The rearrangement joins TRBV5-6 to TRBJ2-2; tentatively, D is TRBD1 or TRBD2 (5 bases each). The germline V and J ends were trimmed by 0 bases and 2 bases, with 8 bases remaining between them. Germline V gives CDR1 SGHDT, CDR2 YYEEEE. This CDR3 spans 15 amino acids. The CDR3 reads CASSLAGTNTGELFF. The CDR3 DNA sequence: TGTGCCAGCAGCTTGGCCGGGACCAACACCGGGGAGCTGTTTTTT.

The gene calls are TRBV29-1 and TRBJ1-2; 8 nucleotides line up with TRBD1. J gave up 4 bases and V 7 bases, and 8 bases lay outside the gene matches. The CDR3 length is 13 residues. The germline V gene has CDR1 SQVTM and CDR2 ANQGSEA. This chain's CDR3 is CSGFGQGAYGYTF. The CDR3 DNA reads TGCAGCGGATTCGGACAGGGAGCCTATGGCTACACCTTC.

This clonotype was seen a single time. The J gene is TRBJ2-1, the V gene TRBV3-1, with unresolved D. Trimming removed 4 bases at V and 9 bases at J, with 10 bases between. CDR3 length equals 12 residues. Germline-derived CDR1 and CDR2 are LGHDT and YNNKEL (reference sequence). CDR3 region: CASSPPAGEQFF. CDR3 bases: TGTGCCAGCAGCCCCCCGGCTGGTGAGCAGTTCTTC.

V and J are TRBV5-6 and TRBJ1-2, with D possibly matching TRBD1 (5 bases). There are 11 residues in the CDR3. CDR1 SGHDT and CDR2 YYEEEE come from the germline V gene. V was shortened by 1 base and J by 9 bases, with 7 bases between the two germline ends. CDR3 amino acids: CASSLHRSYTF. CDR3 DNA: TGTGCCAGCAGCTTGCACAGGAGCTACACCTTC.

The chain uses TRBV20-1 and TRBJ2-5; the match to TRBD2 covers 8 bases. CDR3 length: 14 amino acids. The germline CDR1 and CDR2 sequences are DFQATT and SNEGSKA (reference sequence). The V and J ends lost 2 bases and 2 bases, in that order; junction bases with no gene match: 4. In DNA, the CDR3 is TGCAGTGCTAGAAGCCCGGGGGGGCAAGAGACCCAGTACTTC. Translated, it gives CSARSPGGQETQYF.

The CDR3 region has the DNA TGTGCCAGCAGCCTAGAGGGTTGGGAGACCCAGTACTTC. Amino acids: CASSLEGWETQYF. V gene TRBV5-4 combines with J gene TRBJ2-5; maybe TRBD2 (5 bases). The length of the CDR3 is 13 residues. From germline, CDR1 is SGHNT and CDR2 YYREEE (reference sequence). Trimming left V 4 bases short and J 5 bases short, with 12 bases between.

As DNA, the CDR3 is TGCAGTGCCGCTGGACTAGCGGGAGGAGACGAGCAGTACTTC. Translation gives CSAAGLAGGDEQYF. The V call is TRBV20-1, the J call TRBJ2-7; TRBD2 matches 14 bases. The CDR3 is 14 residues long. Germline V gives CDR1 DFQATT, CDR2 SNEGSKA (reference sequence). The junction had 6 bases not matched to a gene; V was cut back by 6 bases and J by 5 bases.

V usage is TRBV10-3 and J usage is TRBJ2-5, with 9 bases lining up with TRBD2. The CDR3 is made up of 12 amino acids. Germline values: CDR1 ENHRY, CDR2 SYGVKD. With 10 bases clipped from V and 2 bases from J, the junction kept 2 bases outside the gene matches. The CDR3 reads CATSGAQETQYF. CDR3 coding DNA: TGTGCCACTAGCGGGGCTCAAGAGACCCAGTACTTC.

The rearrangement uses TRBV28 and TRBJ1-2, with unresolved D. The CDR3 loop spans 13 amino acids. CDR1 is MDHEN, CDR2 SYDVKM, per germline. Trimming shortened V by 3 bases and J by 1 base, and 6 bases separated the two germline ends. CDR3 sequence (DNA): TGTGCCAGCAGTTTGGCGGTTAACTATGGCTACACCTTC. Amino acids: CASSLAVNYGYTF.

The CDR3, as DNA: TGCTCAAGAGTAACAGGTGATGGGCCCCAGCATTTT. This sequence encodes CSRVTGDGPQHF. The chain combines TRBV20-1 with TRBJ1-5, with a weak D call TRBD1 (5 bases). This CDR3 contains 12 residues. CDR1 and CDR2 (germline): DFQATT, SNEGSKA (reference sequence).

This chain links TRBV30 with TRBJ2-1; D is unresolved. Germline V CDR1 and CDR2: GTSNPN, SVGIG (reference sequence). The CDR3 contains 11 residues. V was trimmed by 1 base and J by 14 bases, leaving 12 bases between them. CDR3 protein: CAWSDEIREFF. The CDR3 bases are TGTGCCTGGAGTGACGAGATTCGGGAGTTCTTC.

This chain uses TRBV4-1 with TRBJ2-3; TRBD2 matches 8 bases. This CDR3 comprises 15 residues. Germline assignment: CDR1 MGHRA and CDR2 YSYEKL. With V trimmed by 1 base and J by 8 bases, 8 bases remained unmatched. The CDR3 region is CASSQATREVGTQYF. The DNA of the CDR3 is TGCGCCAGCAGCCAAGCAACGCGGGAGGTGGGTACGCAGTATTTT.

This chain joins TRBV29-1 and TRBJ1-2; 9 bases are a match to TRBD1. This CDR3 has 15 amino acids. Per germline, CDR1 SQVTM and CDR2 ANQGSEA. The V gene end was trimmed by 7 bases and the J gene end by 3 bases; junction bases not matched to a gene: 12. CDR3 DNA: TGCAGCGCCATACAGGGAACAGGGGGCCACTATGGCTACACCTTC. It encodes CSAIQGTGGHYGYTF. Looking up the rest from reference TRBV29-1 and TRBJ1-2 gives the full variable domain: SAVISQKPSRDICQRGTSLTIQCQVDSQVTMMFWYRQQPGQSLTLIATANQGSEATYESGFVIDKFPISRPNLTFSTLTVSNMSPEDSSIYLCSAIQGTGGHYGYTFGSGTRLTVV.

V is TRBV7-2 and J is TRBJ2-5, with D uncertain. This CDR3 has 13 amino acids. CDR1 and CDR2 (germline): SGHTA, FQGNSA. Between the trimmed V and J ends, which lost 1 base and 5 bases, there was a span of 8 bases. The CDR3, as DNA: TGTGCCAGCAGCTTAGTCCGCCGGGAGACCCAGTACTTC. Encoded protein: CASSLVRRETQYF.